This T cell receptor beta chain was sequenced in a study of CD8+CD57+ T cells in acquired aplastic anemia. Broader study findings: Patients shared 25 to 35 CD8+ CDR3 sequences with controls.

V was pared by 3 bases and J by 8 bases, with 8 bases of the junction left unmatched. Germline V gene data show CDR1 as SQVTM and CDR2 as ANQGSEA. This CDR3 spans 14 amino acids. CD8+CD57+ cell expansion had been shown by flow cytometry in patients chosen for sequencing. All patients had severe acquired aplastic anemia. CDR3 and TCR beta VDJ profiling relied on a genomic DNA template. In TCRdb, the reads were re-called with MiXCR into one record per CDR3 protein. The table has around 190,000 distinct CDR3 sequences, 45% to 60% seen once. This clonotype was seen at least ten times. Antigen unknown. This TCR came from a human donor with aplastic anemia. This chain connects TRBV29-1 to TRBJ2-3; the match to TRBD2 covers 10 bases. Sequencing was performed on sorted CD4+, CD8+, or CD8+CD57+ T cells (not recorded which) from PBMCs. The CDR3 bases are TGCAGCGTTGACAGCGGGGGGGCAGGGGGTACGCAGTATTTT. This translates into CSVDSGGAGGTQYF.